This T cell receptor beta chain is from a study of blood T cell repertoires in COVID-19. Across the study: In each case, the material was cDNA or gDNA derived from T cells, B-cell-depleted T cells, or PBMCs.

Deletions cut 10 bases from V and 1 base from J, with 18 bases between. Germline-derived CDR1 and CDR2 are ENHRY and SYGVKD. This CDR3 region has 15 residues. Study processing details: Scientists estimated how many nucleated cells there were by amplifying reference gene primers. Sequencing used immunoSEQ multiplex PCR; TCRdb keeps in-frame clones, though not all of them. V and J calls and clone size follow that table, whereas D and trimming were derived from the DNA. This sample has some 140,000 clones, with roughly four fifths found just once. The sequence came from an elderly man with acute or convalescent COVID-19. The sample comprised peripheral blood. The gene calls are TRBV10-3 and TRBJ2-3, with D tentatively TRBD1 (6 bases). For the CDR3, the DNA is TGTGCCACCACGAGGGTCCGACAGGGCACAGATACGCAGTATTTT. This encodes CATTRVRQGTDTQYF.